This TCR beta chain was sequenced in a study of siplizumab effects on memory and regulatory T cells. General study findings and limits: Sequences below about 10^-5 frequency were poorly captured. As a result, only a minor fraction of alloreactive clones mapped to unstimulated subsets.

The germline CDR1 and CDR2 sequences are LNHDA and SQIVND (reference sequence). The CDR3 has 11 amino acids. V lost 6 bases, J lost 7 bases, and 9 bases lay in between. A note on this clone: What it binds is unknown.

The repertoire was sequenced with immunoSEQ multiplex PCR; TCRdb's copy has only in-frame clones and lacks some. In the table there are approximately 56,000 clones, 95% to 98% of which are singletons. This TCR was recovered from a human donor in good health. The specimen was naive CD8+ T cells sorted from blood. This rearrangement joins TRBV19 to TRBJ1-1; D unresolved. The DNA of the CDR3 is TGTGCCAGTAGGGGAACCGTTGAAGCTTTCTTT. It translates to CASRGTVEAFF. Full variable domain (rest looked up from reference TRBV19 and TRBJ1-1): DGGITQSPKYLFRKEGQNVTLSCEQNLNHDAMYWYRQDPGQGLRLIYYSQIVNDFQKGDIAEGYSVSREKKESFPLTVTSAQKNPTAFYLCASRGTVEAFFGQGTRLTVV.